This T cell receptor (beta chain) was identified during a study of T cell responses to AZD1222 COVID-19 vaccine. Findings and limits, study-wide: Sampling that yielded the repertoires occurred only after the peak T cell response. Spike-spanning, vaccine-associated CD4 TCRs were dominant at 160-218 and 743-854. Two doses of AZD1222 preceded a rise in Spike-specific TCR breadth and depth. Females outnumbered males among donors, who were mostly white British; clonal diversity was possibly underestimated.

Clones were sequenced by immunoSEQ multiplex PCR, and TCRdb holds only the in-frame ones, with some missing. The sample lists 140,000 to 150,000 clones; 85% to 95% were seen once. CDR3 length equals 16 residues. Germline V lookup: CDR1 LGHDT, CDR2 YNNKEL (reference sequence). After removal of 0 bases from V and 15 bases from J, the junction contained 12 bases not matched to a gene. As concerns this clone: The target antigen is unknown.

The receptor was derived from an adult in good health. The gene calls are TRBV3-1 (or the pseudogene TRBV3-2) and TRBJ1-6; 9 bases are shared with TRBD1. The sequencing here drew on peripheral blood, taken on day 0 of AZD1222 vaccination. CDR3 in DNA: TGTGCCAGCAGCCAAGACCCCGGGACAGGGTCCCGCCACCTCCACTTT. Translated, it gives CASSQDPGTGSRHLHF.